The 23 T cell receptor beta chains below all came from one sample that was sequenced in a study of PD-L1 blockade in urothelial cancer. Method: immunoSEQ multiplex PCR; TCRdb's copy keeps in-frame clones and lacks some. In the table there are approximately 20,000 clones, 90% of which are singletons. The source material was PBMCs, sampled around atezolizumab (anti-PD-L1) treatment. The source of these receptors is a woman aged 55-69 years with urothelial cancer.

The chain joins TRBV18 to TRBJ2-3, with 14 bases aligning to TRBD2. The junction had 7 bases not matched to a gene; V was cut back by 1 base and J by 4 bases. Germline CDR1 KGHSH, CDR2 LQKENI. The CDR3 loop spans 18 amino acids. The CDR3 nucleotides are TGTGCCAGCTCACCACGCGGGACTAGCGGGAGATGGGCAGATACGCAGTATTTT. Its protein is CASSPRGTSGRWADTQYF.

The chain carries TRBV25-1 and TRBJ1-2; D gene unclear. Looked up from germline, CDR1 is MGHDK and CDR2 is SYGVNS. The V gene lost 7 bases and the J gene lost 0 bases, with 21 bases spanning the gap. The CDR3 is made up of 17 amino acids. The CDR3 sequence: CASTGNLGEGANYGYTF. DNA of the CDR3: TGTGCCAGCACTGGAAACCTCGGAGAGGGAGCTAACTATGGCTACACCTTC.

V usage is TRBV5-1 and J usage is TRBJ2-2; D might be TRBD2 (6 bases). Between the trimmed V and J ends, which lost 5 bases and 5 bases, there was a span of 16 bases. The CDR3 covers 15 residues. From germline, CDR1 is SGHRS and CDR2 YFSETQ. The CDR3 DNA follows: TGCGCCAGCAGAAAGGCGGGACTGGGAACCGGGGAGCTGTTTTTT. Amino acid sequence: CASRKAGLGTGELFF.

V is TRBV6-5 and J is TRBJ2-1; 8 bases agree with TRBD2. Per germline, CDR1 MNHEY and CDR2 SVGAGI. There are 15 residues in the CDR3. V was clipped by 0 bases and J by 7 bases; unmatched bases: 5. The CDR3 DNA reads as TGTGCCAGCAGTTACTCGATTACGGGAGGGAATGAGCAGTTCTTC. Residues: CASSYSITGGNEQFF.

The genes are TRBV10-2 and TRBJ2-7; possible D gene TRBD2, 5 bases. Trimming left V 7 bases short and J 4 bases short, with 14 bases between. The CDR3 loop spans 13 amino acids. Germline V gene data show CDR1 as WSHSY and CDR2 as SAAADI. This CDR3 reads CASTPSRGYEQYF. CDR3 nucleotide sequence: TGCGCCAGCACCCCTTCGCGCGGGTACGAGCAGTACTTC.

The chain combines TRBV27 with TRBJ1-4, with TRBD1 identical over 10 bases. Germline loops: CDR1 MNHEY, CDR2 SMNVEV (reference sequence). CDR3 length: 17 residues. Trimming cost V 9 bases and J 8 bases; bases outside gene matches: 18. As DNA, the CDR3 is TGTGCCAGTCACCCGGGACAGGGGTTACGGTGGAGCGAAAAACTGTTTTTT. The encoded protein is CASHPGQGLRWSEKLFF. The full variable domain, rest sourced from reference TRBV27 and TRBJ1-4, is EAQVTQNPRYLITVTGKKLTVTCSQNMNHEYMSWYRQDPGLGLRQIYYSMNVEVTDKGDVPEGYKVSRKEKRNFPLILESPSPNQTSLYFCASHPGQGLRWSEKLFFGSGTQLSVL.

This chain uses TRBV28 with TRBJ1-5; D might be TRBD1 (5 bases). The CDR3 covers 17 residues. V was clipped by 4 bases and J by 5 bases, with 21 bases between them. Germline CDR1 is MDHEN and CDR2 is SYDVKM. The CDR3 bases are TGTGCCAGCAGTTATCTTGGGGGGTCACTTAATGATCAGCCCCAGCATTTT. It translates to CASSYLGGSLNDQPQHF.

There are a few counts of this clone. The chain is built from TRBV10-1 and TRBJ2-7, with 8 bases fitting TRBD1. This CDR3 spans 13 amino acids. Germline V CDR1 and CDR2: WNHNN, SYGVQD (reference sequence). The V gene end was trimmed by 2 bases and the J gene end by 3 bases; junction bases not matched to a gene: 0. The CDR3 spells CASSETGGYEQYF. CDR3 nucleotides: TGCGCCAGCAGTGAGACAGGGGGCTACGAGCAGTACTTC.

The V gene is TRBV9, the J gene TRBJ2-2, with 7 bases lining up with TRBD2. V shed 2 bases and J 8 bases; nucleotides not matched to a gene: 6. This CDR3 has 14 residues. Looked up from germline, CDR1 is SGDLS and CDR2 is YYNGEE. In DNA, the CDR3 is TGTGCCAGCAGCGTGATTAGCGGGCTAGGGGAGCTGTTTTTT. It encodes CASSVISGLGELFF. The complete variable domain, with remaining parts taken from reference TRBV9 and TRBJ2-2, reads DSGVTQTPKHLITATGQRVTLRCSPRSGDLSVYWYQQSLDQGLQFLIQYYNGEERAKGNILERFSAQQFPDLHSELNLSSLELGDSALYFCASSVISGLGELFFGEGSRLTVL.

This chain links TRBV7-9 with TRBJ2-3; D is undetermined. This CDR3 comprises 11 residues. Germline V lookup: CDR1 SEHNR, CDR2 FQNEAQ (reference sequence). Trimming removed 10 bases from V and 1 base from J, with 6 bases in between. CDR3 DNA: TGTGCCATACGCGGCACAGATACGCAGTATTTT. Encoded protein: CAIRGTDTQYF.

V usage is TRBV27 and J usage is TRBJ2-5; D is unclear. CDR3 length: 14 residues. CDR1 is MNHEY, CDR2 SMNVEV, per germline (reference sequence). Trimming left V 5 bases short and J 1 base short, with 11 bases between. The CDR3 bases are TGTGCCAGCAGTGGCGGCGGCCTCCAAGAGACCCAGTACTTC. As protein: CASSGGGLQETQYF.

The chain employs TRBV7-9 and TRBJ2-5; 9 nucleotides match TRBD2. CDR1 SEHNR and CDR2 FQNEAQ come from the germline V gene (reference sequence). This CDR3 spans 14 amino acids. Germline trimming cut 4 bases from V and 4 bases from J; bases unmatched to any gene: 4. The CDR3 bases are TGTGCCAGCAGCTCTCGACTAGCGGTAGAGACCCAGTACTTC. Translation: CASSSRLAVETQYF.

V and J are TRBV19 and TRBJ2-1, with 13 bases identical to TRBD2. CDR1 LNHDA and CDR2 SQIVND come from the germline V gene (reference sequence). With 9 bases clipped from V and 9 bases from J, the junction kept 5 bases outside the gene matches. The CDR3 has 13 residues. Here the CDR3 reads CASGTSGNGEQFF. In DNA, the CDR3 is TGTGCCAGCGGGACTAGCGGGAATGGTGAGCAGTTCTTC.

This sequence joins TRBV28 and TRBJ1-2; a weak D match, TRBD1 (6 bases). The CDR3 runs 12 residues. Germline V gene sequence: CDR1 MDHEN, CDR2 SYDVKM. Trimming cost V 4 bases and J 7 bases, with 10 bases left between them. CDR3 sequence (DNA): TGTGCCAGCAGTTATCAGGGGATTGGCTACACCTTC. Translated: CASSYQGIGYTF.

V is TRBV14 and J is TRBJ2-7, with D possibly matching TRBD1 (6 bases). This CDR3 is 15 amino acids long. The germline gives CDR1 SGHDN, CDR2 FVKESK. V was pared by 1 base and J by 0 bases, with 10 bases between. As DNA, the CDR3 is TGTGCCAGCAGCCAAGGATGGGGGCCCTCCTACGAGCAGTACTTC. It is translated as CASSQGWGPSYEQYF.

This clone showed up just once. The chain joins TRBV28 to TRBJ1-2, with D uncertain. V shed 2 bases and J shed 10 bases, with 14 bases lying between them. The CDR3 consists of 13 residues. Germline loops: CDR1 MDHEN, CDR2 SYDVKM. The CDR3 spells CASSLRDLRDYTF. In DNA, the CDR3 is TGTGCCAGCAGTTTAAGAGACCTCCGGGACTACACCTTC.

The J gene is TRBJ2-2, the V gene TRBV5-1; D remains unclear. The V end was cut by 3 bases, the J end by 6 bases, with 9 bases between. The CDR3 has 13 residues. Germline CDR1 reads SGHRS; CDR2 reads YFSETQ. CDR3 residues: CASSYGVAGELFF. The CDR3 DNA reads TGCGCCAGCAGCTACGGTGTTGCCGGGGAGCTGTTTTTT.

This clone was counted a single time. J is TRBJ2-7 and V is TRBV29-1; 7 bases are a match to TRBD1. The CDR3 is 11 amino acids. Per the germline V gene, CDR1 is SQVTM and CDR2 is ANQGSEA. V shed 4 bases and J 5 bases; nucleotides not matched to a gene: 2. CDR3 in amino acids: CSVGQGDEQYF. The CDR3 bases are TGCAGCGTTGGGCAGGGGGACGAGCAGTACTTC.

The chain couples TRBV7-9 to TRBJ2-7, with 10 bases that match TRBD1. Germline assignment: CDR1 SEHNR and CDR2 FQNEAQ (reference sequence). The CDR3 length is 14 residues. The J segment lost 5 bases and the V segment lost 5 bases, leaving 6 bases of the junction unmatched. As DNA, the CDR3 is TGTGCCAGCAGCAATCGACAGGGGGCCCACGAGCAGTACTTC. Encoded protein: CASSNRQGAHEQYF.

As for this clone: Its ends do not fully match the called genes, so a read error is possible. The same CDR3 can be traced to other DNA sequences in this sample. V and J are TRBV5-1 and TRBJ2-7; 8 bases are a match to TRBD1. The CDR3 runs to 16 residues. Germline V gene data show CDR1 as SGHRS and CDR2 as YFSETQ. CDR3 sequence (DNA): TGCGCCAGCAGCTTGGCCGAGTCAGGGGGCCCCTACGAGCAGTACTTT. This gives the protein CASSLAESGGPYEQYF.

This rearrangement joins TRBV2 to TRBJ2-5; TRBD2 might be the D (6 bases). The germline V gene encodes CDR1 SNHLY and CDR2 FYNNEI. Trimming took 4 bases from V and 4 from J, leaving 10 bases between them. The CDR3 loop spans 13 amino acids. The chain's CDR3 is CASSGGTGETQYF. The CDR3 region has the DNA TGTGCCAGCAGTGGCGGGACGGGAGAGACCCAGTACTTC.

V gene TRBV15 combines with J gene TRBJ2-5; 7 bases agree with TRBD1. Unmatched junction bases numbered 12, after V lost 5 bases and J lost 3 bases. The CDR3 consists of 16 residues. The germline CDR1 and CDR2 sequences are LNHNV and YYDKDF (reference sequence). The DNA for the CDR3 is TGTGCCACCAGCGGACTCGGGGAAGGGGGCGAAGAGACCCAGTACTTC. It codes for CATSGLGEGGEETQYF.

V gene TRBV7-3 combines with J gene TRBJ1-1; 7 bases are shared with TRBD1. With 5 bases clipped from V and 1 base from J, the junction kept 19 bases outside the gene matches. The CDR3 consists of 19 residues. The germline V gene has CDR1 SGHTA and CDR2 FQGTGA. The CDR3 DNA follows: TGTGCCAGCAGCCCCCGTCAAGGGGGCCGGGACAAAGAGAACACTGAAGCTTTCTTT. Protein: CASSPRQGGRDKENTEAFF.